This T cell receptor (beta chain) appears in the sequencing data of a study of T cell responses to AZD1222 COVID-19 vaccine. Findings of the study overall: Baseline seropositives among AZD1222 recipients totaled only 6 or 7. Among vaccine-associated CD4 TCRs, coverage spanned spike, with dominance at 160-218 and 743-854. Researchers took repertoire samples only after the peak T cell response had come.

V gave up 1 base and J gave up 2 bases, with 14 bases separating them. CDR3 length: 16 residues. The germline CDR1 and CDR2 sequences are MGHRA and YSYEKL. Points on this clone: Its antigen remains unidentified.

Method: immunoSEQ multiplex PCR; TCRdb's copy keeps in-frame clones and lacks some. The table records over 110,000 clones, roughly 92% of them present only once. The TCR comes from an adult in good health. The genes are TRBV4-1 and TRBJ1-2; D might be TRBD1 (5 bases). This sample comprised peripheral blood, obtained on day 0 of AZD1222 vaccination. CDR3 region: CASSQVGRTKNYGYTF. The CDR3 coding sequence is TGCGCCAGCAGCCAAGTGGGACGGACGAAAAACTATGGCTACACCTTC.